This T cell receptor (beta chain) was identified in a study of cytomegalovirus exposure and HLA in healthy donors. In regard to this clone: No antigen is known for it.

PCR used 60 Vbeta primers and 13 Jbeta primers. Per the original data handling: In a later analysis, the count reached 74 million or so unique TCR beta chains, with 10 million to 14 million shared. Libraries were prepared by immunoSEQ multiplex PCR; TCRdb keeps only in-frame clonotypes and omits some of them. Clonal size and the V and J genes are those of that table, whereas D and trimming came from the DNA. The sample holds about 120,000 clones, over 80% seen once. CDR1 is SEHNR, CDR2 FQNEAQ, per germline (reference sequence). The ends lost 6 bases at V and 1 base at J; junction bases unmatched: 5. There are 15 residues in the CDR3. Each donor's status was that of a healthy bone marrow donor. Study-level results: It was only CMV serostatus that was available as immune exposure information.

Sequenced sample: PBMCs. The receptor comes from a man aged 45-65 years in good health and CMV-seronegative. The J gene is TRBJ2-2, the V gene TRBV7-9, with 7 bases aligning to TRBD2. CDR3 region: CASRASGMNTGELFF. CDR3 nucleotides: TGTGCCAGCAGGGCTAGCGGTATGAACACCGGGGAGCTGTTTTTT.